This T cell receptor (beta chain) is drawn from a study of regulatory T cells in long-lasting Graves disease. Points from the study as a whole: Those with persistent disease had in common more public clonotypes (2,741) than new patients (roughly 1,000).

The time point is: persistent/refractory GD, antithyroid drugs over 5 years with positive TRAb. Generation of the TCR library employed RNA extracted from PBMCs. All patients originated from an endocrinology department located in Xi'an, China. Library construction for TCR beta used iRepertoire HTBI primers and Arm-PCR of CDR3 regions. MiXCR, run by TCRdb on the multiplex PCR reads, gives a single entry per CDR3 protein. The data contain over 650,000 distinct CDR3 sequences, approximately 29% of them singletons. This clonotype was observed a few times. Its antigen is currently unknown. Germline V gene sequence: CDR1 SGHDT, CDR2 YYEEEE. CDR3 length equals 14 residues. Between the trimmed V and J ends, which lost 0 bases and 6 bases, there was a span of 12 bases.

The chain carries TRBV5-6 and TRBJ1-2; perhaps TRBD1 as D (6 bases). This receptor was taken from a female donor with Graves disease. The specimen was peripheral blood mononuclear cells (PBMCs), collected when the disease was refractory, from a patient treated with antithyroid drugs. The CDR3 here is CASSLARGDDGYTF. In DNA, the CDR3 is TGTGCCAGCAGCTTGGCCAGGGGCGACGATGGCTACACCTTC.